The rows below give T cell receptor beta chains drawn from one sample of a study of blood T cell repertoires in COVID-19. TCRdb keeps only in-frame clones here, not all; method: immunoSEQ multiplex PCR. The table lists fewer than 350,000 clones, 89% of them singletons. The sample comprised PBMCs or T cells enriched from blood (not recorded which). The receptors originated from a man aged 60-69 years who had recovered from COVID-19. Both conserved end residues are part of each CDR3. A D gene is named only where the DNA matches it firmly. Some rows have no size entry. The others give once, few or many, or a class for an expanded clone.

cdr3_length	d_call	v_call	clone_size	j_call	cdr3_aa	cdr3_nt
15	TRBD2	TRBV11-2	.	TRBJ2-7	CASSLRAGVSYEQYF	TGTGCCAGCAGCTTACGAGCGGGAGTGTCCTACGAGCAGTACTTC
21	TRBD2	TRBV15	.	TRBJ2-5	CATSRAPGRASGRGLQETQYF	TGTGCCACCAGCAGAGCCCCGGGCAGGGCTAGCGGCAGAGGCCTCCAAGAGACCCAGTACTTC
18	TRBD2	TRBV14	.	TRBJ2-7	CASSQGGLAGGGAYEQYF	TGTGCCAGCAGCCAGGGTGGACTAGCGGGAGGCGGTGCCTACGAGCAGTACTTC
14	TRBD1	TRBV5-6	.	TRBJ2-1	CASSLRGGTGTQFF	TGTGCCAGCAGCTTGAGAGGGGGGACAGGGACACAGTTCTTC
14	TRBD2	TRBV5-4	.	TRBJ2-1	CASRVTSGYNEQFF	TGTGCCAGCAGAGTGACTAGCGGGTACAATGAGCAGTTCTTC
17	TRBD2	TRBV7-6	.	TRBJ2-2	CASSSGLAGGWTGELFF	TGTGCCAGCAGCTCGGGACTAGCGGGAGGTTGGACCGGGGAGCTGTTTTTT
15	.	TRBV10-1	once	TRBJ2-7	CASSESGARSYEQYF	TGCGCCAGCAGTGAGTCGGGGGCCCGCTCCTACGAGCAGTACTTC
17	TRBD1	TRBV28	once	TRBJ2-6	CASRLGQALSGANVLTF	TGTGCCAGCAGACTTGGACAGGCCCTCTCTGGGGCCAACGTCCTGACTTTC
16	.	TRBV5-6	.	TRBJ1-5	CASSRRQTESNQPQHF	TGTGCCAGCAGCCGCAGACAGACCGAGAGCAATCAGCCCCAGCATTTT
15	TRBD2	TRBV7-9	.	TRBJ2-7	CASSFWREGSYEQYF	TGTGCCAGCAGCTTCTGGCGGGAGGGCTCCTACGAGCAGTACTTC
13	.	TRBV12-3/TRBV12-4	.	TRBJ2-5	CASSLATQETQYF	TGTGCCAGCAGTTTAGCAACACAAGAGACCCAGTACTTC
11	.	TRBV29-1	.	TRBJ2-7	CSVGASYEQYF	TGCAGCGTTGGAGCGTCCTACGAGCAGTACTTC
14	.	TRBV2	few	TRBJ2-5	CASGGSGYQETQYF	TGTGCCAGCGGGGGTAGCGGTTACCAAGAGACCCAGTACTTC
14	.	TRBV6-5	.	TRBJ1-2	CASRPGTPAGGYTF	TGTGCCAGCAGGCCCGGGACTCCAGCTGGGGGCTACACCTTC
15	TRBD1	TRBV2	.	TRBJ1-1	CASSRDRGSNTEAFF	TGTGCCAGCAGCCGTGACAGGGGGAGCAACACTGAAGCTTTCTTT
12	.	TRBV6-5	.	TRBJ2-7	CASSYSREEQYF	TGTGCCAGCAGTTACTCCCGCGAGGAGCAGTACTTC
15	TRBD2	TRBV29-1	.	TRBJ2-5	CSVLVLAGAQETQYF	TGCAGCGTCTTGGTACTAGCGGGGGCACAAGAGACCCAGTACTTC
15	TRBD1	TRBV5-1	.	TRBJ2-1	CASSLGQGAYNEQFF	TGCGCCAGCAGCCTGGGACAGGGGGCCTACAATGAGCAGTTCTTC
13	.	TRBV6-5	once	TRBJ2-3	CASSYSPQDTQYF	TGTGCCAGCAGTTACTCCCCGCAGGATACGCAGTATTTT
13	.	TRBV9	.	TRBJ2-5	CASSTDNQETQYF	TGTGCCAGCAGCACGGACAACCAAGAGACCCAGTACTTC
13	.	TRBV28	once	TRBJ1-1	CASSRQANTEAFF	TGTGCCAGCAGCCGACAGGCGAACACTGAAGCTTTCTTT
14	TRBD1	TRBV28	.	TRBJ1-1	CASSSTGGNTEAFF	TGTGCCAGCAGTTCGACAGGGGGAAACACTGAAGCTTTCTTT
16	.	TRBV6-5	.	TRBJ1-5	CASSYSWASPNQPQHF	TGTGCCAGCAGTTACTCCTGGGCATCCCCCAATCAGCCCCAGCATTTT
19	TRBD1	TRBV6-2/TRBV6-3	.	TRBJ1-3	CASSFRFYEGASSGNTIYF	TGTGCCAGCAGTTTTCGCTTTTATGAGGGGGCGAGCTCTGGAAACACCATATATTTT
15	.	TRBV11-1	.	TRBJ2-7	CASSLRHRSSYEQYF	TGTGCCAGCAGCTTACGACACAGGAGCTCCTACGAGCAGTACTTC